This is a list of T cell receptor beta chains from one sample in a study of blood T cells in healthy people across ages. TCRdb independently ran MiXCR on the 5' RACE reads; one entry per CDR3 protein. The sample includes approximately 850,000 distinct CDR3 sequences, about three fifths seen only once; the top ten take roughly 20%. Sequencing was done on a sample of blood. The receptors here all came from a young man in good health. The CDR3 runs from the conserved cysteine through the conserved F or W. Fields, in order: D gene, V gene, clone size, J gene, CDR3 protein, CDR3 DNA. D genes are given only for firm matches. The size of a clone is reported for some rows only, either as once, few or many, or as a class for expanded clones.

>TRBD2|TRBV7-9|.|TRBJ2-1
CASSSLRERSDYNEQFF
TGTGCCAGCAGCTCTTTGCGGGAGAGGTCGGACTACAATGAGCAGTTCTTC
>TRBD1|TRBV12-3/TRBV12-4|.|TRBJ2-2
CASRPGTANTGELFF
TGTGCCAGCAGGCCCGGGACAGCGAACACCGGGGAGCTGTTTTTT
>.|TRBV20-1|.|TRBJ2-5
CSARDGEGWGETQYF
TGCAGTGCTAGAGATGGAGAGGGGTGGGGAGAGACCCAGTACTTC
>.|TRBV20-1|few|TRBJ2-3
CSESLEGGTADTQYF
TGCAGTGAGTCTCTCGAGGGAGGAACGGCAGATACGCAGTATTTT
>.|TRBV4-3|.|TRBJ2-5
CASSQSTGRVGETQYF
TGCGCCAGCAGCCAAAGTACAGGGCGGGTGGGAGAGACCCAGTACTTC
>TRBD2|TRBV3-1|.|TRBJ2-5
CASSQVPGGRQETQYF
TGTGCCAGCAGCCAAGTCCCGGGAGGGCGTCAGGAGACCCAGTACTTC
>.|TRBV5-1|.|TRBJ2-1
CASSSSAEYNEQFF
TGCGCCAGCAGCTCGTCGGCAGAGTACAATGAGCAGTTCTTC
>TRBD1|TRBV20-1|.|TRBJ2-1
CSASVTGKLNEQFF
TGCAGTGCTAGCGTGACAGGGAAGTTAAATGAGCAGTTCTTC
>.|TRBV2|.|TRBJ1-2
CASSEARGGYGYTF
TGTGCCAGCAGTGAAGCGCGGGGGGGATATGGCTACACCTTC
>.|TRBV6-5|.|TRBJ2-1
CASSYSKTHNEQFF
TGTGCCAGCAGTTACTCGAAGACTCACAATGAGCAGTTCTTC
>TRBD1|TRBV12-3/TRBV12-4|.|TRBJ1-2
CASSLSGGAGYTF
TGTGCCAGCAGTTTATCAGGGGGTGCTGGCTACACCTTC
>TRBD2|TRBV12-3/TRBV12-4|.|TRBJ2-1
CASSLLAGAGYEQFF
TGTGCCAGCAGTCTACTAGCGGGGGCAGGCTACGAGCAGTTCTTC
>TRBD2|TRBV10-3|.|TRBJ2-7
CAISVAGESGYNEQYF
TGTGCCATCAGTGTAGCGGGGGAGTCGGGCTACAATGAGCAGTACTTC
>.|TRBV15|.|TRBJ2-1
CATSREGRGIYNEQFF
TGTGCCACCAGCAGAGAAGGAAGAGGGATATACAATGAGCAGTTCTTC
>.|TRBV7-2|.|TRBJ2-7
CASSFGAGYYEQYF
TGTGCCAGCAGCTTCGGGGCGGGATACTACGAGCAGTACTTC
>TRBD1|TRBV29-1|.|TRBJ2-3
CSVEQGWTQYF
TGCAGCGTCGAACAGGGGTGGACGCAGTATTTT
>.|TRBV12-3/TRBV12-4|few|TRBJ1-2
CASSPTFSYGYTF
TGTGCCAGCAGTCCGACTTTTAGCTATGGCTACACCTTC
>TRBD1|TRBV28|.|TRBJ2-7
CASRTAGQGYEQYF
TGTGCCAGCAGGACTGCGGGACAGGGCTACGAGCAGTACTTC
>.|TRBV20-1|.|TRBJ1-6
CSARPTNSPLHF
TGCAGTGCTAGGCCCACAAATTCACCCCTCCACTTT
>.|TRBV7-8|few|TRBJ1-4
CASSLTGAYEKLFF
TGTGCCAGCAGCTTAACGGGGGCGTATGAAAAACTGTTTTTT
>TRBD2|TRBV6-2/TRBV6-3|.|TRBJ2-7
CASSFRGGLSYEQYF
TGTGCCAGCAGTTTTCGGGGGGGACTCTCCTACGAGCAGTACTTC
>TRBD1|TRBV7-4|.|TRBJ2-7
CVSSERQGWHDEQYF
TGTGTCAGCAGCGAGAGACAGGGGTGGCACGACGAGCAGTACTTC
>.|TRBV6-1|many|TRBJ2-3
CASTDYLLGSTDTQYF
TGTGCCAGCACGGACTACCTCTTGGGTAGCACAGATACGCAGTATTTT
>.|TRBV29-1|.|TRBJ2-1
CSVVEGNGFSYNEQFF
TGCAGCGTTGTGGAGGGGAACGGGTTCTCCTACAATGAGCAGTTCTTC
>.|TRBV5-1|few|TRBJ2-7
CASSPTNIRQAYEQYF
TGCGCCAGCAGCCCGACGAACATACGCCAAGCTTACGAGCAGTACTTC
>.|TRBV7-2|.|TRBJ2-7
CASSPRNYEQYF
TGTGCCAGCAGCCCGAGGAACTACGAGCAGTACTTC
>.|TRBV6-1|.|TRBJ2-5
CASIELWSQETQYF
TGTGCCAGTATTGAACTGTGGTCTCAAGAGACCCAGTACTTC
>TRBD2|TRBV7-9|.|TRBJ2-7
CARWTSVDEQYF
TGTGCCAGATGGACTAGCGTCGACGAGCAGTACTTC
>.|TRBV12-3/TRBV12-4|.|TRBJ2-7
CASKLDRLESYEQYF
TGTGCCAGCAAACTCGACAGGTTAGAATCCTACGAGCAGTACTTC
>.|TRBV2|.|TRBJ1-4
CASRDRRTTNGKLFF
TGTGCCAGCAGGGACAGAAGAACAACTAATGGAAAACTGTTTTTT
>.|TRBV6-2/TRBV6-3|.|TRBJ2-5
CASKRGSQGGETQYF
TGTGCCAGCAAAAGGGGAAGCCAGGGGGGAGAGACCCAGTACTTC
>.|TRBV27|once|TRBJ2-7
CASALGGGDSYEQYF
TGTGCCAGCGCTTTAGGGGGAGGGGACTCGTACGAGCAGTACTTC